Shown below are 30 T cell receptor beta chains from a single sample sequenced in a study of OX40 agonist ivuxolimab in advanced cancers. TCRdb keeps only in-frame clones here, not all; method: immunoSEQ multiplex PCR. In the table there are roughly 80,000 clones, 85% to 90% of which are singletons. The sequencing here drew on CD4+ or CD8+ T cells sorted from blood, taken in a trial of the OX40 agonist ivuxolimab. The receptor source for this set is an adult with an advanced solid tumor such as melanoma, head and neck, liver or kidney cancer.

The V gene is TRBV5-1, the J gene TRBJ1-2; weak D call: TRBD1 (5 bases). In germline, CDR1 is SGHRS, CDR2 YFSETQ. V dropped 2 bases and J dropped 3 bases, with 11 bases sitting between them. The CDR3 has 14 amino acids. The CDR3 loop reads CASSLPGPDYGYTF. The CDR3 DNA is TGCGCCAGCAGCTTACCAGGGCCGGACTATGGCTACACCTTC.

This chain links TRBV5-1 with TRBJ2-3; D may match TRBD1 or TRBD2 (6 bases each). CDR3 length: 15 amino acids. Trimming left V 4 bases short and J 5 bases short, with 17 bases between. The germline V gene has CDR1 SGHRS and CDR2 YFSETQ. The CDR3: CASSPGSGAEDTQYF. DNA of the CDR3: TGCGCCAGCAGCCCCGGGTCGGGGGCGGAAGATACGCAGTATTTT.

The gene calls are TRBV2 and TRBJ1-5, with a weak D call TRBD1 (5 bases). The CDR3 runs 15 residues. The V end lost 6 bases, the J end lost 0 bases, and 12 bases lay between the germline ends. Germline V gene lookup returns CDR1 SNHLY and CDR2 FYNNEI. The CDR3 is CASSGDASSNQPQHF. As DNA, the CDR3 is TGTGCCAGCAGCGGGGACGCGAGTAGCAATCAGCCCCAGCATTTT.

This sequence joins TRBV5-1 and TRBJ2-3, with D possibly matching TRBD2 (6 bases). V shed 0 bases and J shed 0 bases, with 8 bases lying between them. Germline-derived CDR1 and CDR2 are SGHRS and YFSETQ. This CDR3 contains 15 residues. CDR3 in DNA: TGCGCCAGCAGCTTGGTGGGACTTAGCACAGATACGCAGTATTTT. This translates into CASSLVGLSTDTQYF.

The chain combines TRBV30 with TRBJ2-2; D gene ambiguous. CDR3 size: 13 residues. Trimming removed 2 bases from V and 7 bases from J, with 11 bases in between. Looked up from germline, CDR1 is GTSNPN and CDR2 is SVGIG (reference sequence). This chain's CDR3 is CAWSIQLRGELFF. The DNA for the CDR3 is TGTGCCTGGAGTATACAGCTTCGCGGGGAGCTGTTTTTT.

The rearrangement joins TRBV5-1 to TRBJ2-6; a possible D gene is TRBD2 (6 bases). The CDR3 is made up of 16 amino acids. Germline V gene lookup returns CDR1 SGHRS and CDR2 YFSETQ. V was clipped by 0 bases and J by 2 bases, with 9 bases between them. The CDR3 is CASSLGRGAGANVLTF. As DNA, the CDR3 is TGCGCCAGCAGCTTGGGGAGGGGAGCTGGGGCCAACGTCCTGACTTTC.

The genes are TRBV28 and TRBJ2-7; no clear D gene. Per germline, CDR1 MDHEN and CDR2 SYDVKM. This CDR3 is built from 11 residues. V shed 9 bases and J shed 3 bases, with 9 bases lying between them. The CDR3 loop reads CASDNNYEQYF. CDR3 DNA: TGTGCCAGTGACAATAACTACGAGCAGTACTTC.

The rearrangement joins TRBV27 to TRBJ1-5, with D possibly being TRBD1 (5 bases). CDR3 length: 13 amino acids. Germline V CDR1 and CDR2: MNHEY, SMNVEV (reference sequence). V lost 8 bases, J lost 4 bases, and 12 bases lay in between. The CDR3 coding sequence is TGTGCCAGCGGGGGACTTAGGAATCAGCCCCAGCATTTT. As protein: CASGGLRNQPQHF.

The chain uses TRBV2 and TRBJ2-3; unclear D gene. V was pared by 7 bases and J by 6 bases, with 8 bases between. CDR1 is SNHLY, CDR2 FYNNEI, per germline. The CDR3 runs 11 residues. CDR3 DNA: TGTGCCAGCACTTATGTGGATACGCAGTATTTT. This translates into CASTYVDTQYF.

This clone was counted once. The chain has TRBV6-6 and TRBJ1-1, with 8 bases aligning to TRBD1. Germline assignment: CDR1 MNHNY and CDR2 SVGAGI (reference sequence). J lost 3 bases, V lost 6 bases, and 6 bases had no gene match. CDR3 size: 14 residues. CDR3: CASRRDRQYTEAFF. The CDR3 DNA reads as TGTGCCAGCAGGCGGGACAGGCAATACACTGAAGCTTTCTTT.

V and J are TRBV6-5 and TRBJ2-5, with D uncertain. Between the trimmed V and J ends, which lost 5 bases and 5 bases, there was a span of 12 bases. Germline V lookup: CDR1 MNHEY, CDR2 SVGAGI. The CDR3 covers 13 residues. CDR3 bases: TGTGCCAGCAGTACTATAGCCCGGGAGACCCAGTACTTC. Encoded protein: CASSTIARETQYF.

The J gene is TRBJ1-5, the V gene TRBV13; no clear D. Per germline, CDR1 PRHDT and CDR2 FYEKMQ (reference sequence). The CDR3 contains 12 residues. Deletions cut 2 bases from V and 4 bases from J, with 3 bases between. The CDR3 DNA reads TGTGCCAGCAGCTTATTTAATCAGCCCCAGCATTTT. As protein: CASSLFNQPQHF.

The chain links TRBV7-9 to TRBJ1-2; no firm D call. From germline, CDR1 is SEHNR and CDR2 FQNEAQ (reference sequence). Trimming stripped 5 bases from V and 2 bases from J, with 27 bases between. The CDR3 totals 19 residues. CDR3 sequence reads: CASSPWTWSEVSGNYGYTF. The CDR3 nucleotides are TGTGCCAGCAGCCCATGGACGTGGTCCGAAGTTTCGGGGAACTATGGCTACACCTTC.

The chain carries TRBV6-5 and TRBJ2-7; TRBD2 is a possible D gene (6 bases). The CDR3 is 13 residues long. CDR1 MNHEY and CDR2 SVGAGI come from the germline V gene. V dropped 5 bases and J dropped 7 bases, with 15 bases sitting between them. The DNA for the CDR3 is TGTGCCAGCAGTATCGGGGGACTCGCGGAGCAGTACTTC. Its translation: CASSIGGLAEQYF.

This clone was recorded once. The chain couples TRBV5-1 to TRBJ2-5, with a weak D call TRBD1 (6 bases). The CDR3 loop spans 14 amino acids. Between the trimmed V and J ends, which lost 1 base and 4 bases, there was a span of 11 bases. Germline V gene sequence: CDR1 SGHRS, CDR2 YFSETQ. CDR3 coding DNA: TGCGCCAGCAGCTTGTTTATGACAGGAGAGACCCAGTACTTC. It encodes CASSLFMTGETQYF. The full variable domain, rest sourced from reference TRBV5-1 and TRBJ2-5, is KAGVTQTPRYLIKTRGQQVTLSCSPISGHRSVSWYQQTPGQGLQFLFEYFSETQRNKGNFPGRFSGRQFSNSRSEMNVSTLELGDSALYLCASSLFMTGETQYFGPGTRLLVL.

This chain uses TRBV4-1 with TRBJ1-5; D not resolved. Germline V gene sequence: CDR1 MGHRA, CDR2 YSYEKL. The V end lost 0 bases, the J end lost 1 base, and 7 bases lay between the germline ends. CDR3 length equals 15 residues. The DNA for the CDR3 is TGCGCCAGCAGCCAAGATGCCGGGAGCAATCAGCCCCAGCATTTT. Translation gives CASSQDAGSNQPQHF.

The chain combines TRBV6-1 with TRBJ1-3, with TRBD1 as a possible D gene (5 bases). The CDR3 runs to 15 residues. Looked up from germline, CDR1 is MNHNS and CDR2 is SASEGT. Between the trimmed V and J ends, which lost 7 bases and 4 bases, there was a span of 17 bases. CDR3 DNA: TGTGCCAGCACCCCAGGGTCCTCTGGCGGAAACACCATATATTTT. This sequence encodes CASTPGSSGGNTIYF.

The chain joins TRBV2 to TRBJ1-1; no clear D. The germline V gene encodes CDR1 SNHLY and CDR2 FYNNEI. V lost 2 bases, J lost 3 bases, and 7 bases lay in between. The CDR3 length is 13 residues. The CDR3 sequence: CASSESLDTEAFF. As DNA, the CDR3 is TGTGCCAGCAGTGAAAGCCTTGACACTGAAGCTTTCTTT.

The chain combines TRBV6-5 with TRBJ1-1; 8 nucleotides match TRBD1. The trim removed 7 bases at V and 9 bases at J, leaving 4 bases unmatched. The germline V gene has CDR1 MNHEY and CDR2 SVGAGI. The CDR3 covers 11 residues. The DNA for the CDR3 is TGTGCCAGCACAGGACAGGGACAAGCTTTCTTT. The encoded protein is CASTGQGQAFF.

The V and J genes are TRBV19 and TRBJ1-2, with unresolved D. V dropped 6 bases and J dropped 1 base, with 15 bases sitting between them. Germline V CDR1 and CDR2: LNHDA, SQIVND (reference sequence). The CDR3 extends over 15 amino acids. The DNA for the CDR3 is TGTGCCAGTAGCCCCTTAGGAGCCTTTAACTATGGCTACACCTTC. Amino acids: CASSPLGAFNYGYTF.

The V and J genes are TRBV5-1 and TRBJ2-3; 7 bases fit TRBD2. After removal of 1 base from V and 2 bases from J, the junction contained 4 bases not matched to a gene. The CDR3 has 15 amino acids. Per the germline V gene, CDR1 is SGHRS and CDR2 is YFSETQ. CDR3: CASSLTSDLTDTQYF. CDR3 nucleotides: TGCGCCAGCAGCTTGACTAGCGATCTCACAGATACGCAGTATTTT.

This sequence joins TRBV4-2 and TRBJ1-2; D unclear. Germline V gene data show CDR1 as LGHNA and CDR2 as YNFKEQ. This CDR3 is built from 15 residues. V was pared by 4 bases and J by 2 bases, with 14 bases between. DNA of the CDR3: TGTGCCAGCAGCCTTAACCGGGAGCCGAACTATGGCTACACCTTC. Protein product: CASSLNREPNYGYTF.

This clone was seen only a few times. The rearrangement uses TRBV4-1 and TRBJ2-1; D is uncertain. Looked up from germline, CDR1 is MGHRA and CDR2 is YSYEKL. Trimming removed 1 base from V and 2 bases from J, with 12 bases in between. The length of the CDR3 is 16 residues. CDR3 coding DNA: TGCGCCAGCAGCCAAGTTAATATGGTAGCCTACAATGAGCAGTTCTTC. The encoded protein is CASSQVNMVAYNEQFF.

The V and J genes are TRBV4-1 and TRBJ1-2; D uncertain. Germline V gene sequence: CDR1 MGHRA, CDR2 YSYEKL. The CDR3 has 18 residues. The ends were cut back, 0 bases at V and 0 bases at J, with 17 bases in the middle. The CDR3, as DNA: TGCGCCAGCAGCCAAGAAGGAAAGATAGGGAGAGCTAACTATGGCTACACCTTC. Protein: CASSQEGKIGRANYGYTF.

The chain has TRBV30 and TRBJ1-4, with D possibly being TRBD1 (5 bases). V lost 5 bases to trimming and J lost 4 bases, with 14 bases between them. The germline V gene encodes CDR1 GTSNPN and CDR2 SVGIG (reference sequence). CDR3 length: 14 residues. CDR3 coding DNA: TGTGCCTGGGGACCCGGGACCCTTAATGAAAAACTGTTTTTT. It is translated as CAWGPGTLNEKLFF.

This chain links TRBV10-3 with TRBJ1-2; a possible D gene is TRBD1 (5 bases). This CDR3 comprises 15 residues. Germline V gene data show CDR1 as ENHRY and CDR2 as SYGVKD. The ends were cut back, 3 bases at V and 8 bases at J, with 19 bases in the middle. The CDR3: CAISENGGGLSGYTF. The CDR3 nucleotides are TGTGCCATCAGTGAAAACGGGGGGGGTCTAAGCGGCTACACCTTC.

The CDR3 nucleotides read TGCGCCAGCAGCTTGGGACAGGCTTTGTATGGCTACACCTTC. Its protein product is CASSLGQALYGYTF. The chain joins TRBV5-1 to TRBJ1-2; D may be TRBD1 (6 bases). CDR3 size: 14 residues. Trimming removed 0 bases from V and 5 bases from J, with 11 bases in between. Germline V CDR1 and CDR2: SGHRS, YFSETQ.

The chain carries TRBV6-1 and TRBJ1-1; the D is unclear. The germline V gene has CDR1 MNHNS and CDR2 SASEGT. This CDR3 spans 15 amino acids. V lost 1 base to trimming and J lost 1 base, with 10 bases between them. CDR3 sequence reads: CASSEGGRANTEAFF. The CDR3 coding sequence is TGTGCCAGCAGTGAAGGCGGTCGGGCGAACACTGAAGCTTTCTTT.

Worth noting for this clone: One end of the junction does not line up with germline, which may come from a read error. This chain uses TRBV7-9 with TRBJ1-2; 7 nucleotides match TRBD1. Germline lookup yields CDR1 SEHNR and CDR2 FQNEAQ (reference sequence). This CDR3 comprises 11 residues. CDR3 DNA: TGTGCCAGCAGCTCCACCGGGACAGTCCCCTTC. This gives the protein CASSSTGTVPF.

V is TRBV29-1 and J is TRBJ2-1; D is possibly TRBD1 or TRBD2 (5 bases each). Germline V CDR1 and CDR2: SQVTM, ANQGSEA. CDR3 length: 10 amino acids. V lost 6 bases and J lost 10, with 10 bases in between. This chain's CDR3 is CSVSRGEQFF. For the CDR3, the DNA is TGCAGCGTATCGAGGGGCGAGCAGTTCTTC.